Reported below is one T cell receptor beta chain. Its antigen is unknown. Assay used: immunoSEQ multiplex PCR; TCRdb lists only in-frame clones, some missing. The sample includes 70,000 to 100,000 clones, around 83% of them seen just once. The data originate from a study of glioma-infiltrating T cells after dendritic cell vaccination. About the study: Dendritic cells derived from monocytes and pulsed with autologous tumor lysate formed the vaccine.

Time point noted: after dendritic cell vaccination, including at tumor progression/relapse. Whole-study results and caveats: Patients with more pretreatment TILs had longer time to progression and survival.

The TCR originated in a human donor with glioblastoma. Here the sequenced sample was blood, taken after dendritic cell vaccination.

The CDR3 reads CASSAQGQGDSGNTIYF. The CDR3 DNA sequence: TGTGCCAGCAGCGCCCAGGGACAGGGCGACTCTGGAAACACCATATATTTT. The rearrangement joins TRBV7-9 to TRBJ1-3; 9 positions match TRBD1. V trimming: 5 bases; J trimming: 0 bases; junction bases outside the gene matches: 8. The CDR3 spans 17 residues. From germline, CDR1 is SEHNR and CDR2 FQNEAQ (reference sequence). The full variable domain, with the rest looked up from reference TRBV7-9 and TRBJ1-3, is DTGVSQNPRHKITKRGQNVTFRCDPISEHNRLYWYRQTLGQGPEFLTYFQNEAQLEKSRLLSDRFSAERPKGSFSTLEIQRTEQGDSAMYLCASSAQGQGDSGNTIYFGEGSWLTVV.